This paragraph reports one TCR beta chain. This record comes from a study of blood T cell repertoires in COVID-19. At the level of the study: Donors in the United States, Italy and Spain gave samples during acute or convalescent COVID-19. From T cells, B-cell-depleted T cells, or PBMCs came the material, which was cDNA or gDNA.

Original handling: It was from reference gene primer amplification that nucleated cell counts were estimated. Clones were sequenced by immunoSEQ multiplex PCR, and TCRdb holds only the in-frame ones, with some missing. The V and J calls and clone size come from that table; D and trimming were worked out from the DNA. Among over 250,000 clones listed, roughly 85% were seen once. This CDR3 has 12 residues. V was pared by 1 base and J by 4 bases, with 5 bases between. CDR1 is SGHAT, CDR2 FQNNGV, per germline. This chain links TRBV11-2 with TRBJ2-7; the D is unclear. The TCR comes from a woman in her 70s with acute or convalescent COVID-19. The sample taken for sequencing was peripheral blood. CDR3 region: CASSLAEYEQYF. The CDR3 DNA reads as TGTGCCAGCAGCTTAGCTGAGTACGAGCAGTACTTC. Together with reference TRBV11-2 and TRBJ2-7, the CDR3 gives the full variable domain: EAGVAQSPRYKIIEKRQSVAFWCNPISGHATLYWYQQILGQGPKLLIQFQNNGVVDDSQLPKDRFSAERLKGVDSTLKIQPAKLEDSAVYLCASSLAEYEQYFGPGTRLTVT.